A single sample gave rise to the 10 T cell receptor beta chains below, sequenced in a study of T cells in Graves' hyperthyroidism and ophthalmopathy. RNA transcripts yielded amplified TCR beta CDR3 regions. TCR CDR3 regions were first amplified by RT-PCR with HTBI primers. TCRdb independently ran MiXCR on the multiplex PCR reads; one entry per CDR3 protein. The sample has some 500,000 distinct CDR3 sequences, about an eighth seen once. Sample: blood. The receptors come from a woman under 30 with Graves' hyperthyroidism.

The chain combines TRBV11-2 with TRBJ1-6; no firm D call. The V gene's germline CDR1 is SGHAT and CDR2 FQNNGV. This CDR3 has 15 residues. Trimming pared 4 bases from V and 0 bases from J, leaving 7 bases between. The CDR3 DNA is TGTGCCAGCAGCTCTATACCCTCCTATAATTCACCCCTCCACTTT. This encodes CASSSIPSYNSPLHF.

In regard to this clonotype: In this CDR3 the conserved last residue, phenylalanine or tryptophan, is missing, so a read error is likely. The genes are TRBV30 and TRBJ1-3; 9 bases line up with TRBD1. Germline V gene sequence: CDR1 GTSNPN, CDR2 SVGIG (reference sequence). The CDR3 length is 15 residues. V gave up 0 bases and J gave up 4 bases; unmatched junction bases: 4. For the CDR3, the DNA is TGTGCCTGGAGTGTGGGGACAGGGCAAGGAAACACCATATATTCT. Encoded protein: CAWSVGTGQGNTIYS.

This clonotype showed up just a few times. Germline is not matched at one junction end, which may reflect a read error. V gene TRBV2 combines with J gene TRBJ2-2; D may be TRBD2 (5 bases). Germline V lookup: CDR1 SNHLY, CDR2 FYNNEI. The CDR3 covers 16 residues. The CDR3 bases are TGTGCCAGCAGTGAGAGTCCGGGAACGAACACCGAGGAGCTGTTTTTT. This sequence encodes CASSESPGTNTEELFF. Filled out from reference TRBV2 and TRBJ2-2, the complete variable domain reads EPEVTQTPSHQVTQMGQEVILRCVPISNHLYFYWYRQILGQKVEFLVSFYNNEISEKSEIFDDQFSVERPDGSNFTLKIRSTKLEDSAMYFCASSESPGTNTEELFFGEGSRLTVL.

The chain is built from TRBV7-3 and TRBJ2-6, with a possible D match to TRBD1 (6 bases). V gave up 3 bases and J gave up 1 base, with 25 bases separating them. The CDR3 is made up of 21 amino acids. CDR1 SGHTA and CDR2 FQGTGA come from the germline V gene. The CDR3 here is CASSFWAPRTVKGSGANVLTF. The CDR3 bases are TGTGCCAGCAGCTTTTGGGCCCCAAGGACAGTTAAAGGTTCTGGGGCCAACGTCCTGACTTTC.

This clonotype was seen ten or more times. The rearrangement links TRBV11-2 to TRBJ1-1; 7 bases match TRBD1. The CDR3 runs to 13 residues. The trim removed 0 bases at V and 10 bases at J, leaving 5 bases unmatched. The germline gives CDR1 SGHAT, CDR2 FQNNGV. Written as DNA, the CDR3 is TGTGCCAGCAGCTTAGAGGCAGGGGGTTCAGCTTTCTTT. Protein: CASSLEAGGSAFF.

The CDR3 DNA reads TGTGCCAGCAGCTTAATACGGACAGGAAACAATGAGCAGTTCTTC. Encoded protein: CASSLIRTGNNEQFF. The chain recombines TRBV7-3 with TRBJ2-1; 7 bases match TRBD1. The CDR3 has 15 amino acids. Germline lookup yields CDR1 SGHTA and CDR2 FQGTGA. J gave up 5 bases and V 1 base, and 5 bases lay outside the gene matches.

The table lists this clonotype with many counts. The V and J genes are TRBV7-3 and TRBJ1-1; D unclear. The CDR3 extends over 15 amino acids. The germline gives CDR1 SGHTA, CDR2 FQGTGA. V lost 1 base, J lost 1 base, and 10 bases lay in between. The CDR3 protein is CASSLNSWPNTEAFF. The CDR3 DNA is TGTGCCAGCAGCTTAAATAGTTGGCCGAACACTGAAGCTTTCTTT. Filled out from reference TRBV7-3 and TRBJ1-1, the complete variable domain reads GAGVSQTPSNKVTEKGKYVELRCDPISGHTALYWYRQSLGQGPEFLIYFQGTGAADDSGLPNDRFFAVRPEGSVSTLKIQRTERGDSAVYLCASSLNSWPNTEAFFGQGTRLTVV.

This clonotype was counted ten times or more. This sequence joins TRBV12-5 and TRBJ2-1, with 12 bases matching TRBD2. Germline V gives CDR1 LGHNT, CDR2 FRNRAP. Trimming removed 6 bases from V and 9 bases from J; junction bases left unmatched: 6. The CDR3 runs 14 residues. CDR3 sequence reads: CASGPPSGRGEQFF. CDR3 DNA sequence: TGTGCTAGTGGCCCCCCTAGCGGGAGGGGTGAGCAGTTCTTC. Based on the CDR3 plus reference TRBV12-5 and TRBJ2-1, the full variable domain is DARVTQTPRHKVTEMGQEVTMRCQPILGHNTVFWYRQTMMQGLELLAYFRNRAPLDDSGMPKDRFSAEMPDATLATLKIQPSEPRDSAVYFCASGPPSGRGEQFFGPGTRLTVL.

On this clonotype: An end of the junction differs from the germline gene, which may be a read error. The chain employs TRBV3-1 and TRBJ2-5; D could derive from TRBD1 or TRBD2 (5 bases each). This CDR3 is 14 amino acids long. Per germline, CDR1 LGHDT and CDR2 YNNKEL (reference sequence). In DNA form, the CDR3 reads TGTGCCAGCAGCCGGGACCAATACCAACAGACCCAGTACTTC. This sequence encodes CASSRDQYQQTQYF.

J is TRBJ1-1 and V is TRBV29-1, with no clear D. CDR3 length: 11 residues. The germline V gene has CDR1 SQVTM and CDR2 ANQGSEA. The V gene lost 7 bases and the J gene lost 1 base, with 7 bases spanning the gap. For the CDR3, the DNA is TGCAGCGCCGGAAAGAACACTGAAGCTTTCTTT. This codes for CSAGKNTEAFF.